The clone carrying this T cell receptor (beta chain) was observed a few times. Its antigen is currently unknown. This sample is drawn from a study of T cell responses to AZD1222 COVID-19 vaccine. Findings and caveats of the study: Two AZD1222 administrations were followed by greater Spike-specific TCR breadth and depth. Unmutated variant regions reportedly attract nearly half of all spike-specific TCRs. The donor group comprised mostly white British people and more females; the analysis possibly underestimated clonal diversity. Baseline seropositives among AZD1222 recipients totaled only five to seven.

Here immunoSEQ multiplex PCR was the method, and the copy in TCRdb shows in-frame clones only, minus some. The sample carries over 85,000 clones, about 90% recorded once. Material: peripheral blood, obtained on day 0 of AZD1222 vaccination. The receptor was derived from an adult in good health.

The CDR3 reads CASSVDPGLGEQYF. CDR3 DNA: TGTGCCAGCAGCGTAGATCCGGGTCTAGGCGAGCAGTACTTC. The chain couples TRBV9 to TRBJ2-7; D is ambiguous. The V and J ends lost 0 bases and 6 bases respectively, with 13 bases between them. The CDR3 consists of 14 residues. Germline V gene sequence: CDR1 SGDLS, CDR2 YYNGEE.